Listed below are T cell receptor beta chains from one sample, sequenced in a study of cytomegalovirus exposure and HLA in healthy donors. Sequencing was performed with immunoSEQ multiplex PCR; in TCRdb, only in-frame clones are kept and a portion is missing. The sample has 150,000 to 200,000 clones; around 81% are singletons. Material: PBMCs. Receptors were obtained from a woman aged 18-29 years in good health and CMV-seropositive. The CDR3 runs from the conserved cysteine through the conserved F or W. D genes are given only for firm matches. Some rows mark clone size as missing; the rest say once, few, many or name a class of expanded clone.

v_call,j_call,clone_size,d_call,cdr3_aa,cdr3_nt
TRBV7-9,TRBJ1-2,-,-,CASSLGASSFGYTF,TGTGCCAGCAGCTTGGGGGCTTCCTCATTCGGCTACACCTTC
TRBV25-1,TRBJ1-2,-,-,CASSEGLRSYGYTF,TGTGCCAGCAGTGAGGGGCTTAGATCCTATGGCTACACCTTC
TRBV6-1,TRBJ1-2,-,TRBD1,CASSSDRRGYTF,TGTGCCAGCAGCTCGGACAGGCGAGGCTACACCTTC
TRBV5-1,TRBJ2-1,-,-,CASSLQQAIYNEQFF,TGCGCCAGCAGCTTACAACAGGCCATATACAATGAGCAGTTCTTC
TRBV6-5,TRBJ2-7,-,-,CASSQFIQGVYEQYF,TGTGCCAGCAGTCAGTTTATACAGGGAGTGTACGAGCAGTACTTC
TRBV6-5,TRBJ1-2,-,TRBD1,CASSNDRGANYGYTF,TGTGCCAGCAGTAACGACAGGGGTGCTAACTATGGCTACACCTTC
TRBV6-1,TRBJ1-5,-,-,CASSDGGYQPQHF,TGTGCCAGCAGTGACGGGGGATATCAGCCCCAGCATTTT
TRBV2,TRBJ1-6,few,-,CATLGGPQKNSPLHF,TGTGCCACCCTTGGGGGCCCCCAGAAGAATTCACCCCTCCACTTT
TRBV19,TRBJ1-2,-,-,CASSKDSNYGYTF,TGTGCCAGTAGTAAGGACAGTAACTATGGCTACACCTTC
TRBV7-9,TRBJ1-2,-,-,CASSSPSSANYGYTF,TGTGCCAGCAGCTCCCCTTCGTCAGCTAACTATGGCTACACCTTC
TRBV25-1,TRBJ2-3,-,-,CASSEYIGEQATDTQYF,TGTGCCAGCAGTGAATATATCGGGGAGCAGGCCACAGATACGCAGTATTTT
TRBV25-1,TRBJ2-1,-,-,CASSRSGSQFEFF,TGTGCCAGCAGTCGATCCGGGTCCCAATTCGAGTTCTTC
TRBV7-6,TRBJ2-3,-,TRBD2,CASSLAGGQDTQYF,TGTGCCAGCAGCCTAGCGGGGGGGCAGGATACGCAGTATTTT
TRBV2,TRBJ1-2,-,-,CASSEGATIDGYTF,TGTGCCAGCAGTGAGGGGGCAACCATCGATGGCTACACCTTC
TRBV6-1,TRBJ1-1,-,-,CASSRGRLNTEAFF,TGTGCCAGCAGCCGGGGGAGGCTGAACACTGAAGCTTTCTTT
TRBV7-8,TRBJ1-1,few,TRBD1,CASSSIRTGKAFF,TGTGCCAGCAGCTCGATACGGACAGGAAAAGCTTTCTTT
TRBV2,TRBJ2-7,-,-,CASSYLLASPSEQYF,TGTGCCAGCAGTTACCTTCTAGCATCCCCCAGCGAGCAGTACTTC
TRBV9,TRBJ2-7,-,-,CASSLGGEQYF,TGTGCCAGCAGCCTCGGCGGCGAGCAGTACTTC
TRBV9,TRBJ2-3,few,-,CASSVAGARDTQYF,TGTGCCAGCAGCGTTGCGGGGGCAAGAGATACGCAGTATTTT
TRBV2,TRBJ2-7,-,-,CASSVSPGSRDEQYF,TGTGCCAGCAGTGTATCCCCAGGGTCTAGGGACGAGCAGTACTTC
TRBV5-4,TRBJ1-6,-,-,CASNTSTGVNSPLHF,TGTGCCAGCAACACCTCGACAGGCGTTAATTCACCCCTCCACTTT
TRBV5-1,TRBJ1-1,-,-,CASSYGSRGGTEAFF,TGCGCCAGCAGCTATGGGAGCAGGGGTGGCACTGAAGCTTTCTTT
TRBV11-1,TRBJ2-3,-,-,CASSLSGRTDTQYF,TGTGCCAGCAGCCTGAGCGGACGCACAGATACGCAGTATTTT
TRBV13,TRBJ1-1,-,TRBD1,CASSPGQGTTEAFF,TGTGCCAGCAGCCCGGGACAGGGAACGACTGAAGCTTTCTTT
TRBV27,TRBJ1-2,-,TRBD1,CASSLRDRGNGYTF,TGTGCCAGCAGCCTCCGGGACAGGGGCAACGGCTACACCTTC
TRBV7-6,TRBJ1-6,few,-,CASSSGSSLHF,TGTGCCAGCAGCTCGGGTTCATCCCTCCACTTT
TRBV4-2,TRBJ2-1,-,TRBD2,CASSRGGGASTNEQFF,TGTGCCAGCAGCCGCGGCGGGGGGGCGAGTACCAATGAGCAGTTCTTC
TRBV9,TRBJ1-1,-,TRBD1,CASSVADRATEAFF,TGTGCCAGCAGCGTAGCCGACAGGGCTACTGAAGCTTTCTTT
TRBV11-2,TRBJ2-7,-,-,CASRSSRDKAYEQYF,TGTGCCAGCAGATCCTCCCGGGACAAGGCCTACGAGCAGTACTTC
TRBV20-1,TRBJ1-2,-,-,CSASELNGYTF,TGCAGTGCTAGCGAGTTGAATGGCTACACCTTC